The present T cell receptor beta chain was sequenced within a study of Ad26.COV2.S vaccination and SARS-CoV-2 variants (dated by TCRdb to the early 2020s). Context from the whole study: Vaccine-arm donors came from COV1001, a multicentre, randomized, double-blind, placebo-controlled phase I-IIa trial of Ad26.COV2.S in healthy adults. Sequencing of the TCRbeta repertoire served to evaluate the specificity and breadth of SARS-CoV-2-reactive T cell receptors following Ad26.COV2.S vaccination. Ad26.COV2.S was administered intramuscularly at 5 x 10^10 or 1 x 10^11 viral particles, either as a single shot or as two shots given 56 days apart. Throughout the experiments and outcome assessment, investigators stayed blinded to trial group allocation. A total of approximately 30 samples were included in the TCR-sequenced set, comprising around 19 Ad26.COV2.S vaccine recipients, 5 placebo recipients and 8 SARS-CoV-2 convalescent individuals. Participants in the trial were split at random into five groups of five each, receiving low-dose or high-dose Ad26.COV2.S once or twice, or else placebo on both occasions. General findings and caveats noted by the study authors: The study was not powered to compare responses between vaccine doses or regimens. Higher spike-specific TCR breadth was observed in Ad26.COV2.S recipients than in placebo recipients (P = 0.0014). Substantial breadth of spike-specific CD8+ and CD4+ T cell responses was reported after vaccination. Non-spike TCR breadth was comparable between vaccine and placebo recipients, consistent with the vaccine containing only spike. The authors noted that total T cell responses may have been underestimated by the TCR breadth and depth analyses.

The treatment or condition tag for this specimen amounts to: roughly 18 received Ad26.COV2.S at low or high dose, single or two shots; roughly five received placebo; per-sample allocation not given. For vaccine and placebo recipients, the sequenced repertoires came from samples collected on day 63 after the first injection. In Cohort 1b, around 23 adults aged 18-55 years were enrolled at a single site in Boston, USA, between 29 July and 7 August 2020. Ad26.COV2.S consisted of a replication-incompetent adenovirus type 26 vector by which a prefusion-stabilized SARS-CoV-2 spike protein from the original Wuhan strain was expressed. TCRbeta CDR3 regions were sequenced with the immunoSEQ Assay. After extraction, genomic DNA underwent amplification by bias-controlled multiplex PCR, followed by high-throughput sequencing. The paper's processing steps were these. Collapsing and filtering of sequences were performed to quantify the absolute abundance of each unique TCRbeta CDR3 region. T cell fraction was estimated by normalization of TCRbeta template counts to usable DNA, with usable DNA being measured through amplification of reference genes present in all nucleated cells. Repertoire TCRs were annotated as SARS-CoV-2-specific when V gene, CDR3 amino acid sequence and J gene were exactly matched to a known reactive TCR set. The reference SARS-CoV-2 TCR set came from MIRA and was filtered for enrichment in COVID-19-positive ImmuneCODE repertoires, removing public or cross-reactive TCRs. Using the MIRA antigens, annotated TCRs were further analysed by specific ORF or by position within an ORF. Breadth was defined as the number of annotated unique rearrangements divided by the total number of unique productive rearrangements, and depth was defined as the summed frequency of the annotated unique rearrangements. Group comparisons of TCR breadth used two-sided Wilcoxon rank-sum tests. The source is immuneACCESS, and TCRdb retained only in-frame sequences with V and J called. Part of the clones is not carried over; for the studies checked, unresolved V genes explain less than half of this, and the remainder is unexplained. The V and J calls and clone size come from that table; D and trimming were worked out from the DNA. The sample profile shows 350,000 to 500,000 clones; 70% to 90% of them were found once. Around 3.6% of the sample is in the top ten clones.

Note on this clone: There is no known antigen for this receptor. There are no base qualities to consult, and no much larger clone falls within one base.

The CDR3 measures 13 amino acids from cysteine to phenylalanine. The DNA shown is the 39-base CDR3, in frame from base 1. Trimming takes 4 bases from V and 4 bases from J, and the germline ends sit 11 bases apart. From a lookup of the germline V gene (reference sequence), CDR1 and CDR2 are MNHEY and SMNVEV. This sample comprised peripheral blood, obtained in a trial of Ad26.COV2.S vaccine versus placebo. The receptor chain draws on TRBV27 and TRBJ2-7, and TRBD1 may be the D gene, going by 5 matching bases. The source is a person between 18 and 65 years old who received the Ad26.COV2.S COVID-19 vaccine or a placebo. This receptor carries the CDR3 CASSSRALYEQYF. The DNA sequence reads TGTGCCAGCAGTTCCAGGGCCCTTTACGAGCAGTACTTC.